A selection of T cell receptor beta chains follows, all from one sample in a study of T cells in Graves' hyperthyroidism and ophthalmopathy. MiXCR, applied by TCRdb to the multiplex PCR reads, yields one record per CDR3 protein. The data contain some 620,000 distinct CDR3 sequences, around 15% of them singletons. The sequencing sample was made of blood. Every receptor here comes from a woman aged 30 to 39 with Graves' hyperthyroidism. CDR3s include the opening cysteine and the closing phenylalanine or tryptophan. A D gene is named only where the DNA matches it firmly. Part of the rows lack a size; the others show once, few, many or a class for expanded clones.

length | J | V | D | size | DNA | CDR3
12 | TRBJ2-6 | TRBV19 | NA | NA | TGTGCCAGTCGGACTGGGGCCAACGTCCTGACTTTC | CASRTGANVLTF
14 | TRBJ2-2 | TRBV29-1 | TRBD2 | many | TGCAGCCCTTCCGGACTAGCGGGGACCGGGGAGCTGTTTTTT | CSPSGLAGTGELFF
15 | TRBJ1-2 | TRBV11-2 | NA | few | TGTGCCAGCAGCTTGGGGGACACCCCTAACTATGGCTACACCTTC | CASSLGDTPNYGYTF
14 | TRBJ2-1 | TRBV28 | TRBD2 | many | TGTGCCAGCAGTTTCCGGCGGGAGTTAGATGAGCAGTTCTTC | CASSFRRELDEQFF
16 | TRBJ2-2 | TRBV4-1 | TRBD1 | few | TGCGCCAGCAGCACGATCCCGGGACAGAGGACCGGGGAGCTGTTTTTT | CASSTIPGQRTGELFF
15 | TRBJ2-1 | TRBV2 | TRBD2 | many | TGTGCCAGCCGAAGACTAGCGGAAACATACAATGAGCAGTTCTTC | CASRRLAETYNEQFF
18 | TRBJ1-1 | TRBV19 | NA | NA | TGTGCCAGTAGTATAGGCAGGGGCCATGGACCCATGAACACTGAAGCTTTCTTT | CASSIGRGHGPMNTEAFF
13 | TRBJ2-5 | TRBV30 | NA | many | TGTGCCTGGAGTGTAAACACGGGAGAGACCCAGTACTTC | CAWSVNTGETQYF
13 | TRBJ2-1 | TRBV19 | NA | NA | TGTGCCAGTAGTCCCCCCCCCTCCAATGAGCAGTTCTTC | CASSPPPSNEQFF
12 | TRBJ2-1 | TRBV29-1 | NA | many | TGCAGCGTTGCTCAGGGGTACAATGAGCAGTTCTTC | CSVAQGYNEQFF
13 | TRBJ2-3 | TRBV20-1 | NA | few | TGCAGTGCTAGGCGGCCTAGCACAGATACGCAGTATTTT | CSARRPSTDTQYF
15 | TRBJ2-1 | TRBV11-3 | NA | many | TGTGCCAGCAGCTTACGAGGAATGGGCTCAAGGGAGCAGTTCTTC | CASSLRGMGSREQFF
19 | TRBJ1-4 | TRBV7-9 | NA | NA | TGTGCCAGCAGCTCGGGGGAATCCGGGGCCGCAGGGTCAGGGGAAAAACTGTTTTTT | CASSSGESGAAGSGEKLFF
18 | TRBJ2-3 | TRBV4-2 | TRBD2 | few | TGTGCCAGCAGCCAAGGAAAGGGGCTAGCGGGAGTCAAAGATACGCAGTATTTT | CASSQGKGLAGVKDTQYF
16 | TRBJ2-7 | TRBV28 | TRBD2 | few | TGTGCCAGCAGTTCCCTAAGACTAGCCTCAAACTACGAGCAGTACTTC | CASSSLRLASNYEQYF
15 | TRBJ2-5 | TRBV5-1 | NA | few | TGCGCCAGCAGCTTGGGCGTGGGAGCAGGGGAGACCCAGTACTTC | CASSLGVGAGETQYF
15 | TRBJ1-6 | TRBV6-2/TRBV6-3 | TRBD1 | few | TGTGCCAGCAGTTACTCCGGGACAGGGGATTCACCCCTCCACTTT | CASSYSGTGDSPLHF
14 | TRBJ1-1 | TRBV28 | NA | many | TGTGCCAGCAGTTTGACCCCCCGACAGGATGAAGCTTTCTTT | CASSLTPRQDEAFF
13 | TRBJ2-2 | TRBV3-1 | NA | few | TGTGCCAGCAGCCACCCAGAGCCCGGGGAGCTGTTTTTT | CASSHPEPGELFF
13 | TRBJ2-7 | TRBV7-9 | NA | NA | TGTGCCAGCGGCCCCCCGGGTTATAACGAGCAGTACTTC | CASGPPGYNEQYF
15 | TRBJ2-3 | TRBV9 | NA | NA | TGTGCCAGCAGCGCTAGCGCTATGAGCACAGATACGCAGTATTTT | CASSASAMSTDTQYF
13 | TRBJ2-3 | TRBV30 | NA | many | TGTGCCTGGAGCGATACAGAGTTAGATACGCAGTATTTT | CAWSDTELDTQYF
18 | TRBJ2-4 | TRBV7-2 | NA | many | TGTGCCAGCAGCAAATGGGCCGGTGTAGGGGGGGCCAAAAACATTCAGTACTTC | CASSKWAGVGGAKNIQYF
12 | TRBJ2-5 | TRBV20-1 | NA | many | TGCAGTGCTAGAAAGGTCCAAGAGACCCAGTACTTC | CSARKVQETQYF
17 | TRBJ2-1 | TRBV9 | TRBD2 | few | TGTGCCAGCAGCTTGAGACTAGCGGGAGTGGAAGGGGATGAGCAGTTCTTC | CASSLRLAGVEGDEQFF
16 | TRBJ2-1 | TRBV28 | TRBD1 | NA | TGTGCCAGCAGTTCCCCGGGACAGGGGAATTTAAATGAGCAGTTCTTC | CASSSPGQGNLNEQFF
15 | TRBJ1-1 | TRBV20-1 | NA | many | TGCAGTGCTAGAGATCACGCCGCCCCGGGCACTGAAGCTTTCTTT | CSARDHAAPGTEAFF
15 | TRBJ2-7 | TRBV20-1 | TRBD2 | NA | TGCAGTGCTATGGAGCGGGGGAGGGGCTCCTACGAGCAGTACTTC | CSAMERGRGSYEQYF
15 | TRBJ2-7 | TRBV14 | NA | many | TGTGCCAGCAGCCAGACACCGGGACTCCCGTGGGAGCAGTACTTC | CASSQTPGLPWEQYF
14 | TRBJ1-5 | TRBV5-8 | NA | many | TGTGCCAGCAGCTTGGGACGGACAAATCCGCCCCAGCATTTT | CASSLGRTNPPQHF
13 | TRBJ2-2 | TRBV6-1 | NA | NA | TGTGCCAGCCAAAATGGAATCACCGGGGAGCTGTTTTTT | CASQNGITGELFF
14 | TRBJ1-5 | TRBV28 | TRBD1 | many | TGTGCCAGCAGTGATACAGGGGGCAGGCAGCCCCAGCATTTT | CASSDTGGRQPQHF
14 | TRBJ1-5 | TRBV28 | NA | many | TGTGCCAGCAGCGTTCGGGGGTATCAGCAGCCCCAGCATTTT | CASSVRGYQQPQHF
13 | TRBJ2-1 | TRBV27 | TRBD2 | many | TGTGCCAGCAGTCCATATACTAGCGGTGAGCAGTTCTTC | CASSPYTSGEQFF
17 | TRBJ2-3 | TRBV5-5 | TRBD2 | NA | TGTGCCAGCAGCCCGATGACTAGCGGGAGCCTCGCAGATACGCAGTATTTT | CASSPMTSGSLADTQYF
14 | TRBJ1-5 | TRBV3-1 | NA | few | TGTGCCAGCAGCCAAGCTCTGGGACCTCAGCCCCAGCATTTT | CASSQALGPQPQHF
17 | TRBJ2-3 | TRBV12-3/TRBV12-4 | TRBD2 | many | TGTGCCAGCAGTTTAGGTTGGACTAGCGGGAGGGCAGATACGCAGTATTTT | CASSLGWTSGRADTQYF
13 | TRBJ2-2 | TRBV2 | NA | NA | TGTGCCAGCAAGGCAGGGTGGACCGGGGAGCTGTTTTTT | CASKAGWTGELFF
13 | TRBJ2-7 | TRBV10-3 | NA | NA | TGTGCCATCAGCCCGGGTCGCTCCTACGAGCAGTACTTC | CAISPGRSYEQYF
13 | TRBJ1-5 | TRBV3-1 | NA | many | TGTGCCAGCAGTCGAAGGGGAAATCAGCCCCAGCATTTT | CASSRRGNQPQHF
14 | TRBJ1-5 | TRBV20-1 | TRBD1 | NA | TGCAGTGCTAGCGACAGGGGCCCCAATCAGCCCCAGCATTTT | CSASDRGPNQPQHF
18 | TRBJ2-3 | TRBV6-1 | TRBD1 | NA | TGTGCCAGCAGTGAGACACCAACCGGGACAGAGAGCACAGATACGCAGTATTTT | CASSETPTGTESTDTQYF
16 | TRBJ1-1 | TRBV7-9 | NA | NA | TGTGCCAGCAACCCCGCGTTTGGAAGGGGGAACACTGAAGCTTTCTTT | CASNPAFGRGNTEAFF
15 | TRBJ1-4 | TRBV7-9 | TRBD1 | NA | TGTGCCAGCAGAGAAGGGACAGGGATTAATGAAAAACTGTTTTTT | CASREGTGINEKLFF
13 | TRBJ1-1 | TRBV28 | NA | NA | TGTGCCAGCAGGACAGTTGATGGGACTGAAGCTTTCTTT | CASRTVDGTEAFF
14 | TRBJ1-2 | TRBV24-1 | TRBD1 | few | TGTGCCACCAGTGGGGGACAGGGGTTAGGGGGCTACACCTTC | CATSGGQGLGGYTF
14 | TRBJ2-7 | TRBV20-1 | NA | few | TGCAGTGCTAGCCCCGGGACATGGACCTACGAGCAGTACTTC | CSASPGTWTYEQYF
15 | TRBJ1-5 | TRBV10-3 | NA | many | TGTGCCATCAGTGAGTCGGATACAGGCAATCAGCCCCAGCATTTT | CAISESDTGNQPQHF
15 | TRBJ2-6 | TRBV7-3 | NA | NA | TGTGCCAGCAGCCCCCGTCCGGCTGGGGCCAACGTCCTGACTTTC | CASSPRPAGANVLTF
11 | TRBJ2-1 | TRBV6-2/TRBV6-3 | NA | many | TGTGCCAGCGCAGTAGCCAATGAGCAGTTCTTC | CASAVANEQFF
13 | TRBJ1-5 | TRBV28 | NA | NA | TGTGCCAGCAGCGGCAGGGAAGATCAGCCCCAGCATTTT | CASSGREDQPQHF
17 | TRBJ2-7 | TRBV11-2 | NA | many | TGTGCCAGCAGCTTAGGTCTAGAATACAGCGTCGCCTACGAGCAGTACTTC | CASSLGLEYSVAYEQYF
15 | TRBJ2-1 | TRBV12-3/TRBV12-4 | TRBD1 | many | TGTGCCAGCAGCAGGCTGGGACAGGGCTACAATGAGCAGTTCTTC | CASSRLGQGYNEQFF
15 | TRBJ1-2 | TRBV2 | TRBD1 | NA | TGTGCCAGCAGTAATTTGGGACAGGGGCTGTTCGGCTACACCTTC | CASSNLGQGLFGYTF
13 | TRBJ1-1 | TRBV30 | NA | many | TGTGCCTGGGCCCTTCAGGGGAACACTGAAGCTTTCTTT | CAWALQGNTEAFF